This TCR beta chain was sequenced during a study of T cells in Graves' hyperthyroidism and ophthalmopathy. TCR beta CDR3 regions were amplified from RNA transcripts. First-round RT-PCR with HTBI primers amplified the TCR CDR3 region. One entry per CDR3 protein, called by TCRdb with MiXCR from the multiplex PCR reads. The sample yields over 450,000 distinct CDR3 sequences, roughly a sixth seen once. At least 3 on the Clinical Activity Score was recorded for ophthalmopathy patients, who also had NOSPECS grade at least 4 and duration under 3 months. Uncontrolled infection, other autoimmune disease, pregnancy or lactation disqualified patients from enrolment. This clonotype came up many times. Its antigen is undetermined. Notes on the study in general: Stable hyperthyroidism was told apart from ophthalmopathy by a model built on 13 V-J features. Blood samples included most of the expanded thyroid clonotypes exceeding 0.001.

This CDR3 region has 14 residues. Germline assignment: CDR1 DFQATT and CDR2 SNEGSKA (reference sequence). Losses at the gene ends were 6 bases for V and 4 bases for J; bases not matched to a gene: 7. Material: blood. This TCR was recovered from a woman between 18 and 29 years old with Graves' ophthalmopathy. The J gene is TRBJ2-5, the V gene TRBV20-1; 11 nucleotides match TRBD2. CDR3 in DNA: TGCAGTGCGAGGACTAGCGGGTACGGAGAGACCCAGTACTTC. Translation gives CSARTSGYGETQYF.